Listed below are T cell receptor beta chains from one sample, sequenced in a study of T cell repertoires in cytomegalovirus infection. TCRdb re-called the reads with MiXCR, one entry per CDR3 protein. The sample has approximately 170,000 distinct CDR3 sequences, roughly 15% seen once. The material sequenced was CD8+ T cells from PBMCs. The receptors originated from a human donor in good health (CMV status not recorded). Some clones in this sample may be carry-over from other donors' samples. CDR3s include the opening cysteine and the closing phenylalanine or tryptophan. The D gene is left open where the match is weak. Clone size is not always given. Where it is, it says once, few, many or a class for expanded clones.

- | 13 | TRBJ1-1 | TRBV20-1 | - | CSARGVDSTEAFF
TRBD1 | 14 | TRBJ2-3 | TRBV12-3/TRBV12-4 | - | CASTSDRVGYTQYF
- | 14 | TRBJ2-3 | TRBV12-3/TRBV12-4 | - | CASSPISTGDTQYF
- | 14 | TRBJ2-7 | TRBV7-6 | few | CASSPWENSYEQYF
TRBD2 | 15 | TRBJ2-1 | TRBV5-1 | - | CASSLWTSDNNEQFF
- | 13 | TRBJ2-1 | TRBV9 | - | CASSSDRPNEQFF
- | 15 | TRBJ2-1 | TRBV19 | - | CASKTISGPANEQFF
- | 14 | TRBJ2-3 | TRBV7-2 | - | CASSFARRTDTQYF
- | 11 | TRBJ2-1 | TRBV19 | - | CASSISNEQFF
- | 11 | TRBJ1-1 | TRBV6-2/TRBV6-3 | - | CATGRTFEAFF
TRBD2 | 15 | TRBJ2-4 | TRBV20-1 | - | CSAAHGGEIKNIQYF
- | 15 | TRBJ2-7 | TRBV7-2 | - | CASSPQLVGVYEQYF
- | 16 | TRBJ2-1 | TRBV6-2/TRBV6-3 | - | CASSYSSGALYNEQFF
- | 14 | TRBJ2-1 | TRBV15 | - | CATSGRQGDNEQFF
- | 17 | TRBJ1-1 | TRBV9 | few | CASSASINGKGHTEAFF
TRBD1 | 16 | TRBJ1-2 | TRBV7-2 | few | CASSFGGTGGVYGYTF
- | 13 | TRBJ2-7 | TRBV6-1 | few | CASSLVPPYEQYF
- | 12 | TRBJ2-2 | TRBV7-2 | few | CASSFRTEELFF
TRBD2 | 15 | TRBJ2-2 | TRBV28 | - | CASSFRGRRSGELFF
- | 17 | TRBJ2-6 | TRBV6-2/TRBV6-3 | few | CASTSTLIPSGANVLTF
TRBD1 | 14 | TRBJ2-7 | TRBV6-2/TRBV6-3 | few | CASNKQGIPYEQYF
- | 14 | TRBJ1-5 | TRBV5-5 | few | CASSLSGSNQPQHF
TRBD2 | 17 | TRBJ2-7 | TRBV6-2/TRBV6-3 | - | CASSYFRAGTSGYEQYF
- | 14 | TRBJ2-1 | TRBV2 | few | CASSEIATDHEQFF
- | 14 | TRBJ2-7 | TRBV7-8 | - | CASSLVARPYEQYF
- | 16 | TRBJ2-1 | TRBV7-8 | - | CASSPFGAGTYNEQFF
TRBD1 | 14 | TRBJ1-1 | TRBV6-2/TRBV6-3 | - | CARSLGTGRTEAFF
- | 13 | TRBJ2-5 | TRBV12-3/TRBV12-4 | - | CASSFGLEETQYF
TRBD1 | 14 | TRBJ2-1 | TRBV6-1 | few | CASSRTGQLSEQFF
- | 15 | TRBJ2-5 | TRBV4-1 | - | CASSHRSGSQETQYF
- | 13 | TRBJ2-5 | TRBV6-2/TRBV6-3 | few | CASSYSNGETQYF
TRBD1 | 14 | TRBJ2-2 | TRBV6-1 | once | CATSWTGNTGELFF
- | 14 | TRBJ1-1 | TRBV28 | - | CASSLHYTNTEAFF
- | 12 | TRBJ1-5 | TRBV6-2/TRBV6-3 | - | CASSYGKGPQHF
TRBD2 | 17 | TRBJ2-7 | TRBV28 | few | CASSLRLAVVGIYEQYF
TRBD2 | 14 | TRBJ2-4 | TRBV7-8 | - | CASSLVSGENIQYF
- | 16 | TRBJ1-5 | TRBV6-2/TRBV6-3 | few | CASSYSPGTSNQPQHF
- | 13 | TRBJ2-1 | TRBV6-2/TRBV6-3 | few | CASSPPGSVEQFF
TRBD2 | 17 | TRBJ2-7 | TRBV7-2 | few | CASSLRSGLALDYEQYF
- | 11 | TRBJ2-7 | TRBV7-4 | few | CASSSTLGLHF
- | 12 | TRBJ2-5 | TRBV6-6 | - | CASNTGRETQYF
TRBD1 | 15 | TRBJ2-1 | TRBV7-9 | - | CASRPPGQEYNEQFF
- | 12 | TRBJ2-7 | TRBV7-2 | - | CASRSPGYEQYF
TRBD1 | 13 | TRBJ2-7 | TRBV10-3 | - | CAIRTGTAYEQYF
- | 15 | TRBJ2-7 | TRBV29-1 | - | CSVEGLWGSSYEQYF
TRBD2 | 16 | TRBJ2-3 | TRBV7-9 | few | CASLLTSGDSRGTQYF
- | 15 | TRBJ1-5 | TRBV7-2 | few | CASSLGGDRHQPQHF
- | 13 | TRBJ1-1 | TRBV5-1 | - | CASSYPGQLEAFF
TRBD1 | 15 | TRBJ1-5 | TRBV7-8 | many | CASSLRQGSNQPQHF
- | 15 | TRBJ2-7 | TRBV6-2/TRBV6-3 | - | CASTTARDPSHEQYF
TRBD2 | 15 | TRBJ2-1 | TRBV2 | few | CASSELSGFYNEQFF
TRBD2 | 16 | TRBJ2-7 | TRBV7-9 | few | CASSTGTSGSPYEQYF
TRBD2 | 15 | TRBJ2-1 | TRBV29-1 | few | CSVPSGTTLYNEQFF
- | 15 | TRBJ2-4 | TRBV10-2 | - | CASSEVGPAKNIQYF
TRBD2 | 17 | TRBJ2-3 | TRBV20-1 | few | CSASTSGGIHRVDTQYF
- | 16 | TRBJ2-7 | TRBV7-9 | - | CASSFPRGGTDYEQYF
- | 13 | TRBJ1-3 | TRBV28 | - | CASSSGSGNTIYF
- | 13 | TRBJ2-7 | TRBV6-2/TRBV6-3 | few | CASSLAYTYEQYF